This TCR beta chain was identified in a study of cytomegalovirus exposure and HLA in healthy donors. Vbeta (60) and Jbeta (13) primers were used in the PCR. Generated by immunoSEQ multiplex PCR, the TCRdb table keeps only in-frame clones and is missing some. The sample contains some 150,000 clones, approximately 83% of which appear only once. Study-wide findings and caveats: A later analysis showed that HLA-associated TCR beta chains had undergone more clonal expansion than equally common others.

In regard to this clone: The antigen is undetermined.

V was trimmed by 6 bases and J by 0 bases, leaving 12 bases between them. The CDR3 loop spans 15 amino acids. Germline CDR1 and CDR2: MNHEY and SMNVEV (reference sequence). This TCR was sampled from a middle-aged man in good health and CMV-seropositive. Sequencing was carried out using PBMCs. The rearrangement uses TRBV27 and TRBJ1-5; TRBD1 is a possible D gene (5 bases). The CDR3 nucleotides are TGTGCCAGCAGGCTCGGGACTATTAGCAATCAGCCCCAGCATTTT. It codes for CASRLGTISNQPQHF.